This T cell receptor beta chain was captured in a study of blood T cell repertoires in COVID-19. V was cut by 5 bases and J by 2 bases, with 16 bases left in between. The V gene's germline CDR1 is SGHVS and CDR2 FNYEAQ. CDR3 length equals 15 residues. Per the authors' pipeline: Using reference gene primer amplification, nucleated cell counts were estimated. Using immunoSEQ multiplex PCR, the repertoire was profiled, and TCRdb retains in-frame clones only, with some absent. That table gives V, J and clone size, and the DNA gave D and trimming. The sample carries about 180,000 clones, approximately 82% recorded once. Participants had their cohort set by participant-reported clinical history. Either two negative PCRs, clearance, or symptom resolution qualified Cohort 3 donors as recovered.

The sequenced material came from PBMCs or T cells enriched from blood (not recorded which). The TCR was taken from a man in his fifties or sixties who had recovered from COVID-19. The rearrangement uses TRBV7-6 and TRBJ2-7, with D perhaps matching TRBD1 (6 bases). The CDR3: CASSPRTVLPYEQYF. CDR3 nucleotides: TGTGCCAGCAGCCCCAGGACAGTCCTCCCCTACGAGCAGTACTTC.